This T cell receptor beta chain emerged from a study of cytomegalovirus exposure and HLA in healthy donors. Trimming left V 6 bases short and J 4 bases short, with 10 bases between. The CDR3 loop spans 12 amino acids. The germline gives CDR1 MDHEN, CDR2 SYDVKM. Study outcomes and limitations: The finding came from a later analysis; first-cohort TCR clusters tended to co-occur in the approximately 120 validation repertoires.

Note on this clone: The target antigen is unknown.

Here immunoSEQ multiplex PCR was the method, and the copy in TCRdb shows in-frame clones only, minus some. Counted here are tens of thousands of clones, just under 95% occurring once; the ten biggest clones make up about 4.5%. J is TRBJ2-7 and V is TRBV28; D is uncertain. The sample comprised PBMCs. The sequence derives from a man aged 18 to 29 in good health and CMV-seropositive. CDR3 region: CASRALPYEQYF. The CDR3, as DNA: TGTGCCAGCAGGGCCCTTCCGTACGAGCAGTACTTC.